The 17 T cell receptor beta chains below all came from one sample that was sequenced in a study of vaccination effects on CD4 cells after COVID-19. In the ViraFEST assay, antigen-specific CD4+ clonotypes were identified by expansion after peptide-pool stimulation. Researchers isolated CD4+ T cells once around 11 days of culture had elapsed. Recipients of the vaccine had no prior SARS-CoV-2 infection and negative nucleocapsid antibodies. These receptors have no known antigen. Produced via immunoSEQ multiplex PCR; TCRdb's table is partial and in-frame only. The data show approximately 30,000 clones, with around 70% seen just once and about 10% held by the top ten. Material: CD4+ T cells from PBMCs cultured with SARS-CoV-2 spike peptides, obtained before COVID-19 vaccination. The source is a human donor who received a COVID-19 vaccine.

The V call is TRBV10-1, the J call TRBJ2-3, with D maybe TRBD1 (5 bases). The CDR3 loop spans 14 amino acids. Germline V lookup: CDR1 WNHNN, CDR2 SYGVQD (reference sequence). The V end was cut by 0 bases, the J end by 7 bases, with 11 bases between. The CDR3 loop is CASSESPDTYTQYF. For the CDR3, the DNA is TGCGCCAGCAGTGAGTCCCCGGACACCTATACGCAGTATTTT.

V gene TRBV6-5 combines with J gene TRBJ1-1, with D tentatively TRBD1 (6 bases). The germline V gene has CDR1 MNHEY and CDR2 SVGAGI. The CDR3 spans 14 residues. The ends were cut back, 8 bases at V and 4 bases at J, with 17 bases in the middle. CDR3 coding DNA: TGTGCCAGCCTATTACAGGGCCAGGGCACTGAAGCTTTCTTT. It translates to CASLLQGQGTEAFF.

This chain connects TRBV6-5 to TRBJ1-2, with TRBD1 identical over 7 bases. Looked up from germline, CDR1 is MNHEY and CDR2 is SVGAGI. The CDR3 has 15 residues. V shed 6 bases and J 0 bases; nucleotides not matched to a gene: 7. DNA for the CDR3: TGTGCCAGCAGAAACGACAGGGATCCTAACTATGGCTACACCTTC. This codes for CASRNDRDPNYGYTF.

The genes are TRBV2 and TRBJ1-2, with D uncertain. Germline lookup yields CDR1 SNHLY and CDR2 FYNNEI. V was cut by 7 bases and J by 8 bases, with 20 bases left in between. There are 14 residues in the CDR3. The CDR3: CASILPPARGGYTF. CDR3 nucleotide sequence: TGTGCCAGCATCCTCCCGCCGGCGCGAGGGGGCTACACCTTC.

This clone has a single count. The chain uses TRBV15 and TRBJ2-2, with D perhaps TRBD1 (5 bases). This CDR3 is 17 amino acids long. V shed 0 bases and J shed 1 base, with 12 bases lying between them. The V gene's germline CDR1 is LNHNV and CDR2 YYDKDF (reference sequence). In DNA form, the CDR3 reads TGTGCCACCAGCAGAGATCGTTTTCAGGGGAACACCGGGGAGCTGTTTTTT. It codes for CATSRDRFQGNTGELFF.

The V and J genes are TRBV3-1 (or the pseudogene TRBV3-2) and TRBJ1-1; a weak D match, TRBD1 (5 bases). V shed 4 bases and J shed 5 bases, with 14 bases lying between them. This CDR3 is 14 amino acids long. The V gene's germline CDR1 is LGHDT and CDR2 YNNKEL (reference sequence). In nucleotides, the CDR3 is TGTGCCAGCAGCCCGGGGGGGGGAGGGACTGAAGCTTTCTTT. It codes for CASSPGGGGTEAFF.

The chain combines TRBV5-6 with TRBJ1-6; 7 nucleotides line up with TRBD1. After removal of 7 bases from V and 10 bases from J, the junction contained 8 bases not matched to a gene. This CDR3 contains 13 residues. Germline CDR1 is SGHDT and CDR2 is YYEEEE. In DNA form, the CDR3 reads TGTGCCAGCGCAGACAGGGAGCGGTCACCCCTCCACTTT. This sequence encodes CASADRERSPLHF. Full variable domain (rest looked up from reference TRBV5-6 and TRBJ1-6): DAGVTQSPTHLIKTRGQQVTLRCSPKSGHDTVSWYQQALGQGPQFIFQYYEEEERQRGNFPDRFSGHQFPNYSSELNVNALLLGDSALYLCASADRERSPLHFGNGTRLTVT.

The CDR3 DNA sequence: TGTGCCAGCAGACTAGGGACAGGGGGTATCTATGGCTACACCTTC. Its protein product is CASRLGTGGIYGYTF. The rearrangement joins TRBV7-8 to TRBJ1-2; 11 positions match TRBD1. CDR1 and CDR2 from the germline V gene are SGHVS and FQNEAQ. J gave up 4 bases and V 6 bases, and 7 bases lay outside the gene matches. This CDR3 is 15 amino acids long. Filled out from reference TRBV7-8 and TRBJ1-2, the complete variable domain reads GAGVSQSPRYKVAKRGQDVALRCDPISGHVSLFWYQQALGQGPEFLTYFQNEAQLDKSGLPSDRFFAERPEGSVSTLKIQRTQQEDSAVYLCASRLGTGGIYGYTFGSGTRLTVV.

The J gene is TRBJ1-1, the V gene TRBV7-2; no clear D gene. Deletions cut 2 bases from V and 2 bases from J, with 3 bases between. This CDR3 spans 12 amino acids. CDR1 SGHTA and CDR2 FQGNSA come from the germline V gene. CDR3 bases: TGTGCCAGCAGCTTATACAACACTGAAGCTTTCTTT. Encoded protein: CASSLYNTEAFF.

The genes are TRBV7-2 and TRBJ1-5; no reliable D call. Trimming removed 3 bases at V and 5 bases at J, with 11 bases between. CDR1 is SGHTA and CDR2 is FQGNSA in the germline V gene. The CDR3 runs to 14 residues. In DNA form, the CDR3 reads TGTGCCAGCAGCTTCCCGAATAGAGATCAGCCCCAGCATTTT. This gives the protein CASSFPNRDQPQHF.

The rearrangement links TRBV12-2 to TRBJ1-6; the table's D call TRBD1 went unverified against the DNA. TRBV12-2 constitutes a pseudogene. The CDR3 runs 12 residues. CDR3 in amino acids: CASRFQGSPLHF. The CDR3 DNA reads as TGTGCAAGTCGCTTTCAGGGATCACCCCTCCACTTT.

This rearrangement joins TRBV18 to TRBJ1-5; TRBD1 might be the D (5 bases). This CDR3 contains 15 residues. V was trimmed by 6 bases and J by 0 bases, leaving 12 bases between them. Germline CDR1 reads KGHSH; CDR2 reads LQKENI. The CDR3 DNA follows: TGTGCCAGCTCGCCCCAAGGGGATAGCAATCAGCCCCAGCATTTT. It translates to CASSPQGDSNQPQHF.

The V and J genes are TRBV7-2 and TRBJ2-7; 11 nucleotides line up with TRBD2. Germline CDR1 SGHTA, CDR2 FQGNSA. After removal of 0 bases from V and 3 bases from J, the junction contained 4 bases not matched to a gene. CDR3 length: 16 residues. The CDR3 loop reads CASSLAGTSGIYEQYF. The CDR3 nucleotides read TGTGCCAGCAGCTTAGCCGGGACTAGCGGAATCTACGAGCAGTACTTC.

The genes are TRBV5-1 and TRBJ2-3, with D maybe TRBD2 (6 bases). The CDR3 length is 15 residues. Germline V gene sequence: CDR1 SGHRS, CDR2 YFSETQ. Trimming removed 0 bases from V and 2 bases from J, with 10 bases in between. For the CDR3, the DNA is TGCGCCAGCAGCTTGGGAAAGCGGGCCACAGATACGCAGTATTTT. Its translation: CASSLGKRATDTQYF. The complete variable domain, with remaining parts taken from reference TRBV5-1 and TRBJ2-3, reads KAGVTQTPRYLIKTRGQQVTLSCSPISGHRSVSWYQQTPGQGLQFLFEYFSETQRNKGNFPGRFSGRQFSNSRSEMNVSTLELGDSALYLCASSLGKRATDTQYFGPGTRLTVL.

The V gene is TRBV6-5, the J gene TRBJ1-5; maybe TRBD1 (5 bases). CDR1 is MNHEY, CDR2 SVGAGI, per germline. The CDR3 has 15 amino acids. Trimming left V 10 bases short and J 5 bases short, with 21 bases between. CDR3 nucleotide sequence: TGTGCCACCCAAAACAGGCTCTCAGTGGATCAGCCCCAGCATTTT. It codes for CATQNRLSVDQPQHF.

This clone was observed a handful of times. The rearrangement links TRBV18 to TRBJ2-7, with D tentatively TRBD1 (6 bases). Germline-derived CDR1 and CDR2 are KGHSH and LQKENI. Trimming pared 3 bases from V and 0 bases from J, leaving 6 bases between. The CDR3 is made up of 13 amino acids. The CDR3 DNA is TGTGCCAGCTCACCGGACAGCTCCTACGAGCAGTACTTC. Translation gives CASSPDSSYEQYF.

This chain connects TRBV18 to TRBJ1-1; TRBD1 matches at 9 bases. The V gene end was trimmed by 6 bases and the J gene end by 5 bases; junction bases not matched to a gene: 7. This CDR3 has 14 residues. CDR1 is KGHSH, CDR2 LQKENI, per germline. CDR3 in DNA: TGTGCCAGCTCCGAGGGACAGGGTGGGACTGAAGCTTTCTTT. It encodes CASSEGQGGTEAFF.